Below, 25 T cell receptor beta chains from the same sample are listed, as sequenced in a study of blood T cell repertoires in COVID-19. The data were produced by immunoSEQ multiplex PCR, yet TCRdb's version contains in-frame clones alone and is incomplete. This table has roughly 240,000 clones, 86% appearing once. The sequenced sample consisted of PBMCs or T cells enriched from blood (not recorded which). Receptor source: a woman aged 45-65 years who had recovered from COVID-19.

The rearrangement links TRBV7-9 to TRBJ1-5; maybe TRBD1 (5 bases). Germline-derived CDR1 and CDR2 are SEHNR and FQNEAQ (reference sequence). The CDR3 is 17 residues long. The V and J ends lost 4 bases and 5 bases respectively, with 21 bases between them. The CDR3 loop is CASSSTHISAGHQPQHF. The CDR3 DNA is TGTGCCAGCAGCTCGACCCACATCTCTGCGGGGCATCAGCCCCAGCATTTT. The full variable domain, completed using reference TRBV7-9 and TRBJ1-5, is DTGVSQNPRHKITKRGQNVTFRCDPISEHNRLYWYRQTLGQGPEFLTYFQNEAQLEKSRLLSDRFSAERPKGSFSTLEIQRTEQGDSAMYLCASSSTHISAGHQPQHFGDGTRLSIL.

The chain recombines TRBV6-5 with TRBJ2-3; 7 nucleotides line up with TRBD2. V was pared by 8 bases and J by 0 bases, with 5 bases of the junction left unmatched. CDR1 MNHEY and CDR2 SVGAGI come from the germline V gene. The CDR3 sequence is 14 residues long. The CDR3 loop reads CASCVGGSTDTQYF. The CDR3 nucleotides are TGTGCCAGCTGCGTGGGGGGGAGCACAGATACGCAGTATTTT.

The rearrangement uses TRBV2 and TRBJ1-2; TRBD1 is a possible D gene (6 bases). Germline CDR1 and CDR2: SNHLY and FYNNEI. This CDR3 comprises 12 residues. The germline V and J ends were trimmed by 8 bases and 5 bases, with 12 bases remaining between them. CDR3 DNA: TGTGCCAGCCCCGGGACAAGTTATGGCTACACCTTC. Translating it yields CASPGTSYGYTF.

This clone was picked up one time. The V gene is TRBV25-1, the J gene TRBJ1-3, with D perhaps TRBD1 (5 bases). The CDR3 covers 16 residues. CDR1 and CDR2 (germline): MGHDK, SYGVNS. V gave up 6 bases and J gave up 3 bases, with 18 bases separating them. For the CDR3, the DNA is TGTGCCAGCAGATTGCAAGGGGCGGATAGTGGAAACACCATATATTTT. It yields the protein CASRLQGADSGNTIYF.

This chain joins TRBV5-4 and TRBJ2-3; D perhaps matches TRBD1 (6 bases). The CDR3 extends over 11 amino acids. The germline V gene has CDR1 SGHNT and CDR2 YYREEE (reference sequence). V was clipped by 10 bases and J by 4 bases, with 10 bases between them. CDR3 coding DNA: TGTGCCTCAGGGGCCCCAGATACGCAGTATTTT. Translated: CASGAPDTQYF.

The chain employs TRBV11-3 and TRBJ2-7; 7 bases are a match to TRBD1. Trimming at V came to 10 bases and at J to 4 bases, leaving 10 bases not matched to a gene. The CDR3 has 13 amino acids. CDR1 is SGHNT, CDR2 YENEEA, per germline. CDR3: CAISGGGNYEQYF. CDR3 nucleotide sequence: TGTGCCATCTCAGGGGGTGGTAATTACGAGCAGTACTTC. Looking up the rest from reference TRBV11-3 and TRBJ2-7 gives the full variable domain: EAGVVQSPRYKIIEKKQPVAFWCNPISGHNTLYWYLQNLGQGPELLIRYENEEAVDDSQLPKDRFSAERLKGVDSTLKIQPAELGDSAVYLCAISGGGNYEQYFGPGTRLTVT.

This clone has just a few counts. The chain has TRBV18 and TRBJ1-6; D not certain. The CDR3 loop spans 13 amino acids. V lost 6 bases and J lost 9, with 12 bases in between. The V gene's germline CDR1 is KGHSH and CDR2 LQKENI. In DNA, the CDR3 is TGTGCCAGCTCCCGATCTGAGGGTTCACCCCTCCACTTT. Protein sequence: CASSRSEGSPLHF.

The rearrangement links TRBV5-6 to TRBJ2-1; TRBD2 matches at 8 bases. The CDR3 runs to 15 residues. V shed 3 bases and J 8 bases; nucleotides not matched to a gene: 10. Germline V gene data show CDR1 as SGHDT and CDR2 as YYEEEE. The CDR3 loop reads CASSSLTGGFHEQFF. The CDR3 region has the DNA TGTGCCAGCAGCTCTCTGACGGGGGGGTTCCATGAGCAGTTCTTC.

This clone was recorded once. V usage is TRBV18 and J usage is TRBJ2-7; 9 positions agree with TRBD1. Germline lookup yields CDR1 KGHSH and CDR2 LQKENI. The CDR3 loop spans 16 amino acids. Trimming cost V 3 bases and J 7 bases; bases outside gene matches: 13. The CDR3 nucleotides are TGTGCCAGCTCACCCCAAGGGACAGGGCCTCTTCGGGAGCAGTACTTC. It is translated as CASSPQGTGPLREQYF.

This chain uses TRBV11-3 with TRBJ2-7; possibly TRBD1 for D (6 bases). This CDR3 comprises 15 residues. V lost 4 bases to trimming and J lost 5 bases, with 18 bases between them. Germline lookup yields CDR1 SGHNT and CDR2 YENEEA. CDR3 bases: TGTGCCAGCAGCTCCTCAGGGGCATATAAGGACGAGCAGTACTTC. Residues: CASSSSGAYKDEQYF. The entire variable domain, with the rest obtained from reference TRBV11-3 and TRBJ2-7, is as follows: EAGVVQSPRYKIIEKKQPVAFWCNPISGHNTLYWYLQNLGQGPELLIRYENEEAVDDSQLPKDRFSAERLKGVDSTLKIQPAELGDSAVYLCASSSSGAYKDEQYFGPGTRLTVT.

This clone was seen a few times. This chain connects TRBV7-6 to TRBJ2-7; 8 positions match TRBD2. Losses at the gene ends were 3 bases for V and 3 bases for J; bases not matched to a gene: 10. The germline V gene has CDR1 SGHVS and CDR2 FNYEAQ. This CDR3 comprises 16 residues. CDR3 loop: CASSFLSAGGFYEQYF. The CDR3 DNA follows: TGTGCCAGCAGCTTTCTTTCTGCGGGGGGCTTCTACGAGCAGTACTTC. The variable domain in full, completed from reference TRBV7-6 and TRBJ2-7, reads GAGVSQSPRYKVTKRGQDVALRCDPISGHVSLYWYRQALGQGPEFLTYFNYEAQQDKSGLPNDRFSAERPEGSISTLTIQRTEQRDSAMYRCASSFLSAGGFYEQYFGPGTRLTVT.

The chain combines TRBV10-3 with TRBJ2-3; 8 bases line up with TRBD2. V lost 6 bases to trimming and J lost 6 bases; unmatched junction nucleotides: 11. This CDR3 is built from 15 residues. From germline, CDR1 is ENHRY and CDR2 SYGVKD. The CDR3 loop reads CAIRSDGGASDTQYF. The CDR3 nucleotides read TGTGCCATCAGGTCTGACGGGGGGGCCTCCGATACGCAGTATTTT.

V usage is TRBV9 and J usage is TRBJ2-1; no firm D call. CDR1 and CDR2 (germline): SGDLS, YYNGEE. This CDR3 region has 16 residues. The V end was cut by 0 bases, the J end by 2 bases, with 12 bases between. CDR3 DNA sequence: TGTGCCAGCAGCGTAGGAGTCCCTCGGGCCTACAATGAGCAGTTCTTC. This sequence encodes CASSVGVPRAYNEQFF.

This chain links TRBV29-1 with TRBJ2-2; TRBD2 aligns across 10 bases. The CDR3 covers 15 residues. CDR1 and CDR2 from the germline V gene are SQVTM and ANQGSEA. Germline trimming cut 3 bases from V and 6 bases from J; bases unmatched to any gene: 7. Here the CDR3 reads CSVDTSGAGAGELFF. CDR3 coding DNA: TGCAGCGTTGACACTAGCGGGGCCGGTGCCGGGGAGCTGTTTTTT.

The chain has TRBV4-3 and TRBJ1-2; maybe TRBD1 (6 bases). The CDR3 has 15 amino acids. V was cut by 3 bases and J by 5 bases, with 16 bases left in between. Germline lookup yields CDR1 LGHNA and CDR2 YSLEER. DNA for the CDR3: TGCGCCAGCAGCCAGCTGCACAGGGAGAGTTATGGCTACACCTTC. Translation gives CASSQLHRESYGYTF.

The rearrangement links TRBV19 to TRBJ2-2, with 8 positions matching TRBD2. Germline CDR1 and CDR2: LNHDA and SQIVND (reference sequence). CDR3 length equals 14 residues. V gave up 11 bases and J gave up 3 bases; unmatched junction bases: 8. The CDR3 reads CASTGGGDTGELFF. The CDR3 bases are TGTGCCTCCACGGGGGGGGGCGACACCGGGGAGCTGTTTTTT.

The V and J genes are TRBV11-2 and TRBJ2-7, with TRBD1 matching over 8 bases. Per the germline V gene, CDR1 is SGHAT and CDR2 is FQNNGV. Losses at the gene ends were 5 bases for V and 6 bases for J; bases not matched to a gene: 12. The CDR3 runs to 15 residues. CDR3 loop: CASSPQGQGAGEQYF. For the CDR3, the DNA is TGTGCCAGCAGCCCCCAGGGCCAGGGGGCAGGCGAGCAGTACTTC.

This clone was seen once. The CDR3 sequence is CASSWTSTNEKLFF. CDR3 in DNA: TGCGCCAGCAGCTGGACATCAACTAATGAAAAACTGTTTTTT. This rearrangement joins TRBV5-1 to TRBJ1-4; D is possibly TRBD1 (5 bases). Germline V gene data show CDR1 as SGHRS and CDR2 as YFSETQ. This CDR3 spans 14 amino acids. Trimming cost V 3 bases and J 0 bases, with 6 bases left between them.

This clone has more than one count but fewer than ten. CDR3 sequence: CASSVGQSETQYF. The CDR3 region has the DNA TGTGCCAGCAGCGTCGGACAGAGCGAGACCCAGTACTTC. The chain joins TRBV9 to TRBJ2-5, with D perhaps matching TRBD1 (6 bases). Germline V CDR1 and CDR2: SGDLS, YYNGEE. Trimming removed 2 bases at V and 5 bases at J, with 10 bases between. The CDR3 consists of 13 residues.

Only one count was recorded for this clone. CDR3 DNA sequence: TGTGCCAGCAGCCTTCGACAGGGGGTTGGGACCGGGGAGCTGTTTTTT. This codes for CASSLRQGVGTGELFF. The V gene is TRBV5-4, the J gene TRBJ2-2, with TRBD1 matching over 9 bases. Germline V CDR1 and CDR2: SGHNT, YYREEE (reference sequence). This CDR3 has 16 residues. The V segment lost 4 bases and the J segment 5 bases; nucleotides outside the gene matches: 9.

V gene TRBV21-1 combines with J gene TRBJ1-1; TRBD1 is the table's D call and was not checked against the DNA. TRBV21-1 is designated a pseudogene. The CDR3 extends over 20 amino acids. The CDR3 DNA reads TGTGCCAGCAGCAAACCCCTCCCCCGAACAGGGCCACTATTGAACACTGAAGCTTTCTTT. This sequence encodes CASSKPLPRTGPLLNTEAFF.

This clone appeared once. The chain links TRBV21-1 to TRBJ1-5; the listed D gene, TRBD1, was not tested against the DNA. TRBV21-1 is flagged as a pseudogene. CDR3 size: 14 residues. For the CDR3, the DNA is TGTGCCAGCAGCCAGGGAAAAAGCAATCAGCCCCAGCATTTT. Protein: CASSQGKSNQPQHF.

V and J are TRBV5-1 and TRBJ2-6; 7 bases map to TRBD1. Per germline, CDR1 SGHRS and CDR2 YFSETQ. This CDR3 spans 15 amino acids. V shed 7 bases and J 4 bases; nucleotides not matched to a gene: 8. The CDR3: CASGMTGRGANVLTF. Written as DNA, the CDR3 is TGCGCCAGCGGAATGACAGGGCGAGGGGCCAACGTCCTGACTTTC. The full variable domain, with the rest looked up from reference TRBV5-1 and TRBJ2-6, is KAGVTQTPRYLIKTRGQQVTLSCSPISGHRSVSWYQQTPGQGLQFLFEYFSETQRNKGNFPGRFSGRQFSNSRSEMNVSTLELGDSALYLCASGMTGRGANVLTFGAGSRLTVL.

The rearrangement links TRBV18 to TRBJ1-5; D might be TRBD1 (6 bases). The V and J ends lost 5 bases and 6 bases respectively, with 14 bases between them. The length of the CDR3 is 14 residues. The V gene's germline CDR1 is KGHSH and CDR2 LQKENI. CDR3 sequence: CASSRGGIGQPQHF. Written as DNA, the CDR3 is TGTGCCAGCTCAAGGGGGGGGATAGGTCAGCCCCAGCATTTT.

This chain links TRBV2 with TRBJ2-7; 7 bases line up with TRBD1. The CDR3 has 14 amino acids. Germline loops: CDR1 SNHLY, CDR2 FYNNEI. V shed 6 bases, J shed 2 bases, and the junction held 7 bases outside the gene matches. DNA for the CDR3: TGTGCCAGCAGGGCCGGGACAGTACCCTACGAGCAGTACTTC. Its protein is CASRAGTVPYEQYF.